This T cell receptor beta chain was profiled in a study of T cell repertoires in cytomegalovirus infection. For the study at large: CMV epitopes that were recently identified and HLA-C-restricted were used alongside well-studied HLA-B-restricted ones. Public TCR beta signatures marked donors with CMV infection and the matching HLA.

Via MiXCR, TCRdb re-called the reads, giving one row per CDR3 protein. The table has approximately 730,000 distinct CDR3 sequences, 25% to 30% seen once. Findings and caveats of the study: CMV-specific TCR beta clonotypes restricted by HLA-C dominated the ex vivo response.

CDR1 is SGHVS, CDR2 FNYEAQ, per germline. J gave up 6 bases and V 1 base, and 6 bases lay outside the gene matches. The CDR3 covers 17 residues. The sample holds many counts of this clonotype. Its antigen is not known. The gene calls are TRBV7-6 and TRBJ1-4; 12 bases fit TRBD1. This specimen was cultured CD8+ T cells from PBMCs, taken from culture after CMV antigen stimulation. The receptor comes from a human donor in good health (CMV status not recorded). Some clones in this sample may be carry-over from other donors' samples. The CDR3 DNA is TGTGCCAGCAGCTTAGGTCCCGGGACAGGGGGCCATGAAAAACTGTTTTTT. Protein product: CASSLGPGTGGHEKLFF.